A single sample is the source of the 28 T cell receptor beta chains below, sequenced in a study of T cell clonotyping in hematopoietic cell transplantation. Repertoires were generated with immunoSEQ multiplex PCR, while TCRdb's copy carries only in-frame clones and drops some. The sample gives under 9,500 clones, roughly 85% of which show up once; about 45% is in the top ten. The sample here was peripheral blood mononuclear cells, taken 180 days after allogeneic stem cell transplant. These receptors all stem from a female patient in her forties or fifties who had an allogeneic stem cell transplant from a related donor, so the T cells may come from the graft donor. Some clones in this sample may be carry-over from other donors' samples.

The V gene is TRBV19, the J gene TRBJ1-6; 9 bases align to TRBD1. The V gene's germline CDR1 is LNHDA and CDR2 SQIVND (reference sequence). This CDR3 is built from 13 residues. Losses at the gene ends were 7 bases for V and 10 bases for J; bases not matched to a gene: 5. DNA for the CDR3: TGTGCCAGTACACGGGACAGGGACTCACCCCTCCACTTT. Its translation is CASTRDRDSPLHF.

The chain employs TRBV6-6 and TRBJ1-1; 7 bases match TRBD1. The CDR3 extends over 14 amino acids. J gave up 0 bases and V 7 bases, and 5 bases lay outside the gene matches. From germline, CDR1 is MNHNY and CDR2 SVGAGI (reference sequence). CDR3 loop: CASTPTGLNTEAFF. DNA of the CDR3: TGTGCCAGCACCCCGACAGGGTTGAACACTGAAGCTTTCTTT.

The J gene is TRBJ1-2, the V gene TRBV2, with no clear D. Germline V gene data show CDR1 as SNHLY and CDR2 as FYNNEI. The CDR3 sequence is 13 residues long. Trimming stripped 6 bases from V and 5 bases from J, with 13 bases between. CDR3 nucleotide sequence: TGTGCCAGCAGCGCGGGTCCTCGTTATGGCTACACCTTC. Amino acid sequence: CASSAGPRYGYTF.

The V call is TRBV5-5, the J call TRBJ1-2; D gene uncertain. Trimming left V 1 base short and J 7 bases short, with 8 bases between. Germline assignment: CDR1 SGHKS and CDR2 YYEKEE (reference sequence). This CDR3 is built from 12 residues. The CDR3, as DNA: TGTGCCAGCAGCTTGACCCGGGGTGGCTACACCTTC. This translates into CASSLTRGGYTF.

In this sample, this clone turned up once. The chain employs TRBV30 and TRBJ2-7; D unclear. This CDR3 region has 11 residues. Germline assignment: CDR1 GTSNPN and CDR2 SVGIG (reference sequence). Trimming shortened V by 4 bases and J by 7 bases, and 11 bases separated the two germline ends. The CDR3 sequence is CAWTNLIEQYF. DNA of the CDR3: TGTGCCTGGACCAACCTGATTGAGCAGTACTTC.

The gene calls are TRBV11-2 and TRBJ2-7; 7 bases are a match to TRBD1. The CDR3 is 12 residues long. V trimming: 5 bases; J trimming: 6 bases; junction bases outside the gene matches: 4. From germline, CDR1 is SGHAT and CDR2 FQNNGV. For the CDR3, the DNA is TGTGCCAGCAGCCGGGACAGTGGCGAGCAGTACTTC. Its protein is CASSRDSGEQYF.

The chain couples TRBV29-1 to TRBJ1-2; D gene uncertain. The CDR3 contains 11 residues. Germline values: CDR1 SQVTM, CDR2 ANQGSEA. Trimming removed 4 bases at V and 1 base at J, with 4 bases between. The CDR3 loop is CSVGGNYGYTF. DNA of the CDR3: TGCAGCGTTGGGGGTAACTATGGCTACACCTTC.

The chain links TRBV13 to TRBJ2-3; TRBD1 aligns across 10 bases. Germline CDR1 and CDR2: PRHDT and FYEKMQ (reference sequence). The length of the CDR3 is 17 residues. With 0 bases clipped from V and 4 bases from J, the junction kept 7 bases outside the gene matches. This CDR3 reads CASSLGGPGQGPDTQYF. The CDR3 DNA follows: TGTGCCAGCAGCTTAGGGGGTCCGGGACAGGGGCCAGATACGCAGTATTTT.

V usage is TRBV5-1 and J usage is TRBJ2-5; TRBD1 agrees at 9 bases. Germline-derived CDR1 and CDR2 are SGHRS and YFSETQ. The J segment lost 8 bases and the V segment lost 3 bases, leaving 11 bases of the junction unmatched. The CDR3 consists of 15 residues. The CDR3 loop reads CASSSGQGGINTQYF. CDR3 bases: TGCGCCAGCAGCTCGGGACAGGGAGGGATCAATACCCAGTACTTC.

This clone appeared a few times. CDR3 in DNA: TGTGCCAGCAGCTTAGTGAGGGTTTCTGAAGCTTTCTTT. Translated: CASSLVRVSEAFF. The chain has TRBV7-2 and TRBJ1-1; D remains ambiguous. The CDR3 loop spans 13 amino acids. Trimming left V 1 base short and J 6 bases short, with 9 bases between. In germline, CDR1 is SGHTA, CDR2 FQGNSA. Full variable domain (missing parts from reference TRBV7-2 and TRBJ1-1): GAGVSQSPSNKVTEKGKDVELRCDPISGHTALYWYRQSLGQGLEFLIYFQGNSAPDKSGLPSDRFSAERTGGSVSTLTIQRTQQEDSAVYLCASSLVRVSEAFFGQGTRLTVV.

This clone was detected a few times. The genes are TRBV27 and TRBJ1-2; perhaps TRBD1 as D (6 bases). CDR1 is MNHEY, CDR2 SMNVEV, per germline (reference sequence). V was cut by 5 bases and J by 0 bases, with 13 bases left in between. CDR3 length: 15 amino acids. CDR3 nucleotides: TGTGCCAGCAGTAATACAGGGATAGCTAACTATGGCTACACCTTC. This translates into CASSNTGIANYGYTF.

The V gene is TRBV5-1, the J gene TRBJ2-1; 7 bases are a match to TRBD2. Per germline, CDR1 SGHRS and CDR2 YFSETQ. V was clipped by 0 bases and J by 3 bases; unmatched bases: 3. The CDR3 spans 15 residues. As DNA, the CDR3 is TGCGCCAGCAGCTTGGCCCGGGACTACTACAATGAGCAGTTCTTC. Its protein is CASSLARDYYNEQFF.

This clone appeared once. The chain combines TRBV29-1 with TRBJ1-6, with D possibly being TRBD1 (5 bases). V lost 5 bases to trimming and J lost 8 bases, with 13 bases between them. Germline V gene data show CDR1 as SQVTM and CDR2 as ANQGSEA. The CDR3 covers 13 residues. CDR3 coding DNA: TGCAGCGTTTTGGGGCAGGGAGATTCACCCCTCCACTTT. Its translation: CSVLGQGDSPLHF. Full variable domain (missing parts from reference TRBV29-1 and TRBJ1-6): SAVISQKPSRDICQRGTSLTIQCQVDSQVTMMFWYRQQPGQSLTLIATANQGSEATYESGFVIDKFPISRPNLTFSTLTVSNMSPEDSSIYLCSVLGQGDSPLHFGNGTRLTVT.

The J gene is TRBJ2-7, the V gene TRBV2; D is possibly TRBD1 (6 bases). Germline lookup yields CDR1 SNHLY and CDR2 FYNNEI. The CDR3 has 14 residues. Trimming stripped 7 bases from V and 0 bases from J, with 13 bases between. CDR3 in DNA: TGTGCCAGCACGAAGGGGGTCCTCTCCTACGAGCAGTACTTC. Translated: CASTKGVLSYEQYF.

This rearrangement joins TRBV7-2 to TRBJ2-7; 9 bases fit TRBD1. The CDR3 loop spans 14 amino acids. J gave up 4 bases and V 7 bases, and 8 bases lay outside the gene matches. In germline, CDR1 is SGHTA, CDR2 FQGNSA. The CDR3 DNA reads as TGTGCCAGCACCAGAACCGGGACAGGGTACGAGCAGTACTTC. This translates into CASTRTGTGYEQYF.

The rearrangement uses TRBV9 and TRBJ1-4, with TRBD1 identical over 12 bases. The CDR3 has 16 residues. Germline V gene lookup returns CDR1 SGDLS and CDR2 YYNGEE. J gave up 7 bases and V 6 bases, and 10 bases lay outside the gene matches. The CDR3 region is CASTPGTGGLGEKLFF. CDR3 sequence (DNA): TGTGCCAGCACCCCGGGGACAGGGGGCTTAGGTGAAAAACTGTTTTTT.

The chain uses TRBV7-6 and TRBJ1-1; TRBD1 is a possible D gene (5 bases). The CDR3 runs to 13 residues. V was trimmed by 5 bases and J by 5 bases, leaving 12 bases between them. Germline V gene sequence: CDR1 SGHVS, CDR2 FNYEAQ. CDR3 nucleotide sequence: TGTGCCAGCAGCGCCCTTGAGGGGACTGAAGCTTTCTTT. Translated, it gives CASSALEGTEAFF.

This chain joins TRBV9 and TRBJ1-1; possibly TRBD1 for D (6 bases). Germline V gene lookup returns CDR1 SGDLS and CDR2 YYNGEE. V gave up 2 bases and J gave up 4 bases, with 15 bases separating them. The CDR3 has 15 residues. The CDR3 spells CASSVAGAVGTEAFF. CDR3 nucleotides: TGTGCCAGCAGCGTTGCAGGGGCAGTGGGCACTGAAGCTTTCTTT. Drawing the rest from reference TRBV9 and TRBJ1-1, the complete variable domain is DSGVTQTPKHLITATGQRVTLRCSPRSGDLSVYWYQQSLDQGLQFLIQYYNGEERAKGNILERFSAQQFPDLHSELNLSSLELGDSALYFCASSVAGAVGTEAFFGQGTRLTVV.

This chain joins TRBV4-3 and TRBJ2-1; D is undetermined. The CDR3 totals 15 residues. The V gene lost 1 base and the J gene lost 0 bases, with 7 bases spanning the gap. CDR1 and CDR2 from the germline V gene are LGHNA and YSLEER. Here the CDR3 reads CASSQVQASYNEQFF. The CDR3 DNA is TGCGCCAGCAGCCAAGTCCAGGCCTCCTACAATGAGCAGTTCTTC.

With respect to this clone: It may be a read error: a sequence one base away is much more abundant. V is TRBV6-5 and J is TRBJ2-7; D might be TRBD1 or TRBD2, each matching 5 bases. V was pared by 6 bases and J by 3 bases, with 12 bases between. The germline CDR1 and CDR2 sequences are MNHEY and SVGAGI. The CDR3 length is 13 residues. CDR3 sequence: CASRHRGSYEQYF. The DNA for the CDR3 is TGTGCCAGCAGGCACCGGGGCAGCTACGAGCAGTACTTC.

This chain uses TRBV5-4 with TRBJ1-1, with 7 bases that match TRBD1. Per germline, CDR1 SGHNT and CDR2 YYREEE (reference sequence). The CDR3 consists of 13 residues. Unmatched junction bases numbered 5, after V lost 4 bases and J lost 5 bases. CDR3 in amino acids: CASSPGGGTEAFF. The CDR3 coding sequence is TGTGCCAGCAGCCCAGGGGGAGGAACTGAAGCTTTCTTT.

The count of this clone is one. This chain joins TRBV19 and TRBJ1-3; D call uncertain. Germline CDR1 LNHDA, CDR2 SQIVND (reference sequence). CDR3 length equals 14 residues. The V end lost 8 bases, the J end lost 0 bases, and 11 bases lay between the germline ends. This chain's CDR3 is CASEDLGSGNTIYF. In nucleotides, the CDR3 is TGTGCCAGTGAGGACCTGGGCTCTGGAAACACCATATATTTT. Filled out from reference TRBV19 and TRBJ1-3, the complete variable domain reads DGGITQSPKYLFRKEGQNVTLSCEQNLNHDAMYWYRQDPGQGLRLIYYSQIVNDFQKGDIAEGYSVSREKKESFPLTVTSAQKNPTAFYLCASEDLGSGNTIYFGEGSWLTVV.

The chain's CDR3 is CASSYTLGQGSYEQYF. The DNA of the CDR3 is TGTGCCAGCAGTTACACTTTAGGGCAAGGCTCCTACGAGCAGTACTTC. This rearrangement joins TRBV6-5 to TRBJ2-7; D call uncertain. The germline V gene has CDR1 MNHEY and CDR2 SVGAGI. V shed 2 bases and J shed 0 bases, with 14 bases lying between them. This CDR3 has 16 amino acids.

This chain connects TRBV7-2 to TRBJ2-3; 11 nucleotides match TRBD2. V was pared by 3 bases and J by 7 bases, with 15 bases of the junction left unmatched. The CDR3 contains 18 residues. The germline gives CDR1 SGHTA, CDR2 FQGNSA. The CDR3 sequence is CASSFKGGTSGGHYTQYF. In nucleotides, the CDR3 is TGTGCCAGCAGCTTCAAAGGGGGCACTAGCGGGGGCCATTATACGCAGTATTTT.

The genes are TRBV7-2 and TRBJ1-5; D remains unclear. The CDR3 is made up of 15 amino acids. The V end was cut by 1 base, the J end by 5 bases, with 12 bases between. From germline, CDR1 is SGHTA and CDR2 FQGNSA. CDR3 sequence: CASSLGRLRDQPQHF. The CDR3 bases are TGTGCCAGCAGCTTAGGCAGGCTTCGGGATCAGCCCCAGCATTTT.

This chain uses TRBV4-3 with TRBJ1-6, with no clear D. Germline V gene lookup returns CDR1 LGHNA and CDR2 YSLEER. The CDR3 is made up of 19 amino acids. V lost 0 bases, J lost 0 bases, and 15 bases lay in between. The DNA of the CDR3 is TGCGCCAGCAGCCAAGAGCCCATGGCACGGAGCTCCTATAATTCACCCCTCCACTTT. Translating gives CASSQEPMARSSYNSPLHF.

The chain recombines TRBV9 with TRBJ1-5; 8 bases line up with TRBD1. After removal of 4 bases from V and 7 bases from J, the junction contained 4 bases not matched to a gene. This CDR3 is built from 13 residues. Germline CDR1 and CDR2: SGDLS and YYNGEE. Here the CDR3 reads CASSQGARQPQHF. As DNA, the CDR3 is TGTGCCAGCAGCCAGGGGGCCCGACAGCCCCAGCATTTT.

CDR3 sequence: CSVLQGMESYEQYF. The CDR3 bases are TGCAGCGTGTTACAGGGGATGGAGTCCTACGAGCAGTACTTC. This chain joins TRBV29-1 and TRBJ2-7, with TRBD1 matching 7 bases. Germline CDR1 reads SQVTM; CDR2 reads ANQGSEA. The CDR3 sequence is 14 residues long. Germline trimming cut 6 bases from V and 1 base from J; bases unmatched to any gene: 9.